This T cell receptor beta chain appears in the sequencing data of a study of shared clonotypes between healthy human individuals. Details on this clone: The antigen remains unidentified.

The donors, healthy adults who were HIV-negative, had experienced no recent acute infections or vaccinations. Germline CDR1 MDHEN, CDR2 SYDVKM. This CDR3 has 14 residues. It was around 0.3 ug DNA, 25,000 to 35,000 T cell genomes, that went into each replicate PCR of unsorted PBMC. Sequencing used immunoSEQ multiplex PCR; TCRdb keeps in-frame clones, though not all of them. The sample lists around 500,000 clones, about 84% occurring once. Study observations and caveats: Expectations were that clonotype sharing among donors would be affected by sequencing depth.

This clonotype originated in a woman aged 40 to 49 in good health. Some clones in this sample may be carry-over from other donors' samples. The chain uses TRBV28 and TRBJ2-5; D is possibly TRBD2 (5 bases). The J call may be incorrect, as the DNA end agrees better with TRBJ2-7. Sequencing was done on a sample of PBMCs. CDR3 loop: CASSRPGIIHEQYF. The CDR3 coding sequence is TGTGCCAGCAGCCGGCCCGGGATAATCCACGAGCAGTACTTC.